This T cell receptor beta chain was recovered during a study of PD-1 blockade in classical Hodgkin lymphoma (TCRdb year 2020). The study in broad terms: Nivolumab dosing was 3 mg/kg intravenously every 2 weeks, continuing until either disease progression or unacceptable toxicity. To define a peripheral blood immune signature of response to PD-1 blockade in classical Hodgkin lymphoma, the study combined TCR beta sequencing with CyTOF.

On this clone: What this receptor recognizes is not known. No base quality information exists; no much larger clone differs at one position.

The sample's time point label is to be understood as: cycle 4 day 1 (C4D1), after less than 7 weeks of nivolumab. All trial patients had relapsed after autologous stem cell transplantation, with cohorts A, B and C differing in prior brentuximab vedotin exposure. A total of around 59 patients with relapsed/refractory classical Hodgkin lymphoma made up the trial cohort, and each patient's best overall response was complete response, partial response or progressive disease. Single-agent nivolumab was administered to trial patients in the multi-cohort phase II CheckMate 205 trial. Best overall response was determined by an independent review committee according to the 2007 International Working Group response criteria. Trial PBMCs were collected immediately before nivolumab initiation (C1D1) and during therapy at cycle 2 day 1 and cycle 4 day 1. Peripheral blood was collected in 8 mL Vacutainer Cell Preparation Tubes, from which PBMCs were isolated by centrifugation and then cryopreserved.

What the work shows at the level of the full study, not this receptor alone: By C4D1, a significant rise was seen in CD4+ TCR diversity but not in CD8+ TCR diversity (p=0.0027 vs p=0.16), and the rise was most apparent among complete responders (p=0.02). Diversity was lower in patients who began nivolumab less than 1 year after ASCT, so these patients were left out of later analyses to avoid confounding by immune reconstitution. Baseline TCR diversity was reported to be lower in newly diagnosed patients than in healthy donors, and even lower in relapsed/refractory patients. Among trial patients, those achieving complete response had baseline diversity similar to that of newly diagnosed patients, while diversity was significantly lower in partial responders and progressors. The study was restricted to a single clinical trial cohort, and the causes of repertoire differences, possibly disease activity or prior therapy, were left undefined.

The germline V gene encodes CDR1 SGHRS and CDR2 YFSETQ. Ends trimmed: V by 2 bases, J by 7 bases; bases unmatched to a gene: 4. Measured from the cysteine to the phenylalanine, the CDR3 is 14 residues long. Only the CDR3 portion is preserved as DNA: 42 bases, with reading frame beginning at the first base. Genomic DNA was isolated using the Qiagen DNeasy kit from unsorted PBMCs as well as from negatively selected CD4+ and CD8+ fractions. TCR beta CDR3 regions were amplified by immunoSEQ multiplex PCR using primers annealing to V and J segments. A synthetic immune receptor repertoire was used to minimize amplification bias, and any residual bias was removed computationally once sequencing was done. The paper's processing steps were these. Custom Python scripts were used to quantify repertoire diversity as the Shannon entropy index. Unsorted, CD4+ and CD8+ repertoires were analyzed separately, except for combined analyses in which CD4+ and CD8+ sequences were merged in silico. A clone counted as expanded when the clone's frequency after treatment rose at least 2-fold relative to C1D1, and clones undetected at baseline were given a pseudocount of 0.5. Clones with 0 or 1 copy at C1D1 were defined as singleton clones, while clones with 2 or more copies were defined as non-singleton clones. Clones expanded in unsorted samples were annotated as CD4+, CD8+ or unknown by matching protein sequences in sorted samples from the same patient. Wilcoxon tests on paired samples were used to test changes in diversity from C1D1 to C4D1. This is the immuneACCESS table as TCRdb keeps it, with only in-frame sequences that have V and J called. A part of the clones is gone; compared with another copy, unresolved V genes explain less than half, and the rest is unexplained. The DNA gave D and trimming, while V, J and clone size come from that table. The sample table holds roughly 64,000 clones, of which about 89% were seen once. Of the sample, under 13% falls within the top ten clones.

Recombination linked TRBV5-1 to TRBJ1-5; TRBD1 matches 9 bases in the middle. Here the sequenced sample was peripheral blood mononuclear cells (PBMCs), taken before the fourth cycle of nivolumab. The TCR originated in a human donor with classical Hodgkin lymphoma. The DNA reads TGCGCCAGCAGCTTTAGGACAGGGGAACAGCCCCAGCATTTT. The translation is CASSFRTGEQPQHF.